Below, 23 T cell receptor beta chains from the same sample are listed, as sequenced in a study of blood T cells in healthy people across ages. For the second PCR, which ran for roughly 6 to 12 cycles, a sample-barcoded 5' primer and a J-beta primer mix were used. TCRdb processed the 5' RACE reads anew with MiXCR; each CDR3 protein has one entry. The table includes 1.2 million to 1.5 million distinct CDR3 sequences, 42% detected once. The sequenced sample consisted of blood. All receptors come from a woman between 18 and 29 years old in good health.

The table lists this clonotype with a few counts. This chain joins TRBV4-1 and TRBJ2-5; 9 bases are shared with TRBD1. The CDR3 extends over 17 amino acids. With V trimmed by 1 base and J by 5 bases, 11 bases remained unmatched. Germline V CDR1 and CDR2: MGHRA, YSYEKL. CDR3 nucleotide sequence: TGCGCCAGCAGCCAAGTCAGGACAGGGGCAGTGGAGGAGACCCAGTACTTC. This encodes CASSQVRTGAVEETQYF.

As to this clonotype: One junction end disagrees with the germline gene, perhaps due to a read error. The V call is TRBV4-1, the J call TRBJ2-4; the D gene could be TRBD1 or TRBD2 (6 bases each). This CDR3 spans 15 amino acids. Germline V gene sequence: CDR1 MGHRA, CDR2 YSYEKL. CDR3 bases: TGCGTCAGCAGCCCTCAGGGGCGGGAAGGAGACATTCAGTACTTC. It specifies CVSSPQGREGDIQYF.

The CDR3 coding sequence is TGTGCCAGCAGTTTATCCAACAGGGTTATTTATGGCTACACCTTC. It yields the protein CASSLSNRVIYGYTF. The chain joins TRBV28 to TRBJ1-2; possibly TRBD1 for D (6 bases). Germline CDR1 and CDR2: MDHEN and SYDVKM. The CDR3 has 15 residues. V was clipped by 1 base and J by 5 bases, with 14 bases between them.

This clonotype was found a few times. The junction does not match germline at one end; this may be a read error. The chain carries TRBV4-2 and TRBJ1-1; D perhaps matches TRBD1 (5 bases). The CDR3 totals 14 residues. CDR1 and CDR2 (germline): LGHNA, YNFKEQ. This CDR3 is CASSQQGLYTEAFF. The CDR3 DNA reads TGTGCCAGCAGCCAACAGGGCCTTTACACCGAAGCTTTCTTT.

About this clonotype: One junction end does not reproduce the germline sequence, and a read error may be involved. The chain is built from TRBV12-3 or TRBV12-4 and TRBJ2-5; D unclear. This CDR3 region has 14 residues. The CDR3 is CTSSFRSKQETQYF. The CDR3 region has the DNA TGTACCAGCAGTTTTAGGTCGAAACAAGAGACCCAGTACTTC.

The genes are TRBV5-6 and TRBJ1-1; 7 positions match TRBD1. There are 17 residues in the CDR3. The V segment lost 6 bases and the J segment 8 bases; nucleotides outside the gene matches: 22. The V gene's germline CDR1 is SGHDT and CDR2 YYEEEE. This CDR3 is CASTRIGAGQKTDEAFF. As DNA, the CDR3 is TGTGCCAGCACCAGAATTGGCGCGGGACAGAAGACCGACGAAGCTTTCTTT.

The genes are TRBV12-3 or TRBV12-4 and TRBJ2-7, with D uncertain. V lost 2 bases and J 0 bases, leaving 8 bases between the germline ends. This CDR3 region has 14 residues. In nucleotides, the CDR3 is TGTGCCAGCAGTTTACGGAAAAGCTCCTACGAGCAGTACTTC. Protein: CASSLRKSSYEQYF.

The chain joins TRBV5-4 to TRBJ2-4; 8 bases map to TRBD1. TRBJ2-7 explains the end of the DNA better; the J call may be wrong. Germline CDR1 SGHNT, CDR2 YYREEE (reference sequence). The CDR3 runs to 14 residues. The CDR3 is CASSPQDRADEQYF. CDR3 coding DNA: TGTGCCAGCAGCCCTCAGGACAGGGCGGACGAGCAGTACTTC.

V is TRBV20-1 and J is TRBJ2-3, with D maybe TRBD2 (7 bases). V was cut by 7 bases and J by 4 bases, with 12 bases left in between. CDR1 DFQATT and CDR2 SNEGSKA come from the germline V gene (reference sequence). The CDR3 covers 12 residues. The CDR3 sequence is CSGGGPADTQYF. Here the CDR3 DNA reads TGCAGTGGGGGGGGGCCCGCAGATACGCAGTATTTT.

V usage is TRBV13 and J usage is TRBJ2-1; TRBD2 matches at 8 bases. CDR3 length equals 15 residues. V gave up 7 bases and J gave up 0 bases; unmatched junction bases: 5. The germline V gene has CDR1 PRHDT and CDR2 FYEKMQ (reference sequence). The CDR3 sequence: CASTRGAYSYNEQFF. DNA of the CDR3: TGTGCCAGCACGCGGGGGGCGTACTCCTACAATGAGCAGTTCTTC. The variable domain in full, with the rest retrieved from reference TRBV13 and TRBJ2-1, is AAGVIQSPRHLIKEKRETATLKCYPIPRHDTVYWYQQGPGQDPQFLISFYEKMQSDKGSIPDRFSAQQFSDYHSELNMSSLELGDSALYFCASTRGAYSYNEQFFGPGTRLTVL.

This clonotype was seen ten or more times. V and J are TRBV29-1 and TRBJ2-1; the match to TRBD1 covers 7 bases. This CDR3 is 14 amino acids long. Germline loops: CDR1 SQVTM, CDR2 ANQGSEA. The V segment lost 7 bases and the J segment 2 bases; nucleotides outside the gene matches: 8. The CDR3 spells CSASGTATYNEQFF. The CDR3 DNA follows: TGCAGCGCATCCGGGACAGCAACCTACAATGAGCAGTTCTTC.

The rearrangement joins TRBV12-3 or TRBV12-4 to TRBJ2-5; a weak D match, TRBD2 (6 bases). Trimming shortened V by 6 bases and J by 11 bases, and 19 bases separated the two germline ends. CDR3 size: 13 residues. The CDR3 bases are TGTGCCAGCAGCCGTCCGGGGGACCGGGAGCAGTACTTC. Amino acid sequence: CASSRPGDREQYF.

CDR3 in amino acids: CASSLGAGLGNEQFF. CDR3 DNA sequence: TGCGCCAGCAGCTTGGGGGCAGGGCTCGGCAATGAGCAGTTCTTC. V usage is TRBV5-1 and J usage is TRBJ2-1; TRBD1 is a possible D gene (5 bases). Trimming left V 0 bases short and J 6 bases short, with 13 bases between. CDR3 length equals 15 residues. Germline loops: CDR1 SGHRS, CDR2 YFSETQ.

This clonotype was counted ten times or more. Here the CDR3 reads CASSLTSATDTQYF. The DNA of the CDR3 is TGTGCCAGCAGCCTGACTAGCGCTACAGATACGCAGTATTTT. The chain couples TRBV12-3 or TRBV12-4 to TRBJ2-3, with TRBD2 matching 8 bases. V lost 6 bases and J lost 3; bases outside the gene matches: 5. The CDR3 runs 14 residues.

This clonotype was seen only a few times. V gene TRBV20-1 combines with J gene TRBJ1-2, with D perhaps TRBD1 (5 bases). This CDR3 is built from 13 residues. Trimming left V 3 bases short and J 1 base short, with 9 bases between. The V gene's germline CDR1 is DFQATT and CDR2 SNEGSKA (reference sequence). This CDR3 reads CSASRALNYGYTF. CDR3 sequence (DNA): TGCAGTGCTAGCAGGGCCCTTAACTATGGCTACACCTTC.

The chain is built from TRBV28 and TRBJ1-2, with a weak D call TRBD1 (5 bases). CDR3 length equals 13 residues. Germline lookup yields CDR1 MDHEN and CDR2 SYDVKM. V was pared by 6 bases and J by 4 bases, with 12 bases between. The CDR3 sequence: CASSPGNGYGYTF. CDR3 nucleotide sequence: TGTGCCAGCAGCCCAGGGAACGGCTATGGCTACACCTTC.

The V and J genes are TRBV12-3 or TRBV12-4 and TRBJ1-1; no clear D. CDR3 length equals 12 residues. V was pared by 3 bases and J by 6 bases, with 8 bases between. CDR3 in DNA: TGTGCCAGCAGTTTTGCGAGGGCTGAAGCTTTCTTT. Its protein product is CASSFARAEAFF.

V and J are TRBV10-3 and TRBJ1-5; tentatively, D is TRBD1 (6 bases). CDR3 length: 16 residues. The germline V gene has CDR1 ENHRY and CDR2 SYGVKD. V was clipped by 3 bases and J by 7 bases, with 19 bases between them. The CDR3 nucleotides read TGTGCCATCAGTGAAGGGGGGGGCGCAGTCGGGCAGCCCCAGCATTTT. Protein: CAISEGGGAVGQPQHF.

The chain joins TRBV10-2 to TRBJ2-3, with 7 bases matching TRBD1. The germline V gene encodes CDR1 WSHSY and CDR2 SAAADI. The ends lost 8 bases at V and 1 base at J; junction bases unmatched: 6. The CDR3 is 14 residues long. The CDR3 bases are TGCGCCAGCGTAAGACAGGGTGGCACAGATACGCAGTATTTT. Translated, it gives CASVRQGGTDTQYF.

The CDR3 protein is CASHATSGGQSYNEQFF. As DNA, the CDR3 is TGTGCCAGTCACGCGACTAGCGGGGGGCAATCCTACAATGAGCAGTTCTTC. V is TRBV2 and J is TRBJ2-1, with 13 bases that match TRBD2. V gave up 9 bases and J gave up 1 base; unmatched junction bases: 9. Germline-derived CDR1 and CDR2 are SNHLY and FYNNEI. The CDR3 has 17 amino acids.

This chain joins TRBV11-2 and TRBJ2-5, with TRBD2 as a possible D gene (6 bases). Trimming cost V 11 bases and J 4 bases, with 11 bases left between them. The CDR3 is made up of 11 amino acids. CDR1 SGHAT and CDR2 FQNNGV come from the germline V gene. CDR3 in DNA: TGTGCCGGCGGGGATTTAGAGACCCAGTACTTC. This encodes CAGGDLETQYF.

The chain links TRBV20-1 to TRBJ2-7; the D gene could be TRBD1 or TRBD2 (5 bases each). The CDR3 consists of 15 residues. CDR1 and CDR2 from the germline V gene are DFQATT and SNEGSKA (reference sequence). V shed 0 bases and J shed 3 bases, with 15 bases lying between them. The CDR3 DNA is TGCAGTGCTAGAGATCCTATGTTTGGGGGCTACGAGCAGTACTTC. Protein product: CSARDPMFGGYEQYF.

This clonotype was counted once. J is TRBJ2-4 and V is TRBV20-1, with TRBD1 identical over 8 bases. The length of the CDR3 is 12 residues. J was trimmed by 13 bases and V by 8 bases; bases with no gene match: 13. Germline loops: CDR1 DFQATT, CDR2 SNEGSKA (reference sequence). Here the CDR3 DNA reads TGCAGTTACAGGGGGGACAACTACGTGCAGTACTTC. This codes for CSYRGDNYVQYF.